Sequencing of this TCR beta chain was carried out in a study of neurological immune-mediated disorders. CDR1 is SGHRS and CDR2 is YFSETQ in the germline V gene. V was trimmed by 0 bases and J by 6 bases, leaving 15 bases between them. The CDR3 extends over 15 amino acids. General study findings and limits: Expanded clones shared no identical CDR3 amino acid sequences across subjects, which suggested private TCR-beta repertoires in all groups. The most TCR clonal expansion was seen in HTLV-1-associated myelopathy, and the least was seen in multiple sclerosis, which fell below healthy controls.

Unsorted libraries were generated from 2 million PBMCs held at -80 degrees C. The authors produced cDNA by 5'RACE using 10-nucleotide random UMIs. TCRdb independently ran MiXCR on the 5' RACE reads; one entry per CDR3 protein. The sample lists approximately 23,000 distinct CDR3 sequences, less than 11% seen once, with roughly 21% in the top ten. Ten or more counts support this clonotype. The antigen remains unidentified. Input material: PBMCs. This receptor was identified in a woman aged 60 to 75 with HTLV-1-associated myelopathy (HAM/TSP). The V call is TRBV5-1, the J call TRBJ1-1, with unresolved D. The CDR3 sequence is CASSLGEGSLAEAFF. The CDR3 bases are TGCGCCAGCAGCTTGGGTGAGGGCTCCTTGGCTGAAGCTTTCTTT.